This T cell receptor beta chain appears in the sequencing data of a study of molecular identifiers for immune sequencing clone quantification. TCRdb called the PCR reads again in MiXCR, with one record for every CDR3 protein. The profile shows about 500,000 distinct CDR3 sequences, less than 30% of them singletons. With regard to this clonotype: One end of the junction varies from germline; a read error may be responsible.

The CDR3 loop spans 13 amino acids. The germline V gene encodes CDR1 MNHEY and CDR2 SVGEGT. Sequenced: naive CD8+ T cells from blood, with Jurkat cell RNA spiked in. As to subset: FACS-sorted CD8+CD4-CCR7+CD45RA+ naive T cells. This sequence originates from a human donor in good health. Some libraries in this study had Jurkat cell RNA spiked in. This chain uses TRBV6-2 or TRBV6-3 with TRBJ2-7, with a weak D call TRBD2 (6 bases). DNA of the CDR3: TGTGCCAGCAGTTACCGGGGGAACTACGAGCGGTACTTC. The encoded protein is CASSYRGNYERYF.